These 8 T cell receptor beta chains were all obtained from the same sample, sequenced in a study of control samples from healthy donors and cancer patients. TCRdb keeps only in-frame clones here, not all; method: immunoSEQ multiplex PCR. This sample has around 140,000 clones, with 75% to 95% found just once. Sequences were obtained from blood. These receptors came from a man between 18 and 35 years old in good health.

The CDR3 here is CASSGSRTNSGNTIYF. The DNA of the CDR3 is TGTGCCAGCAGTGGATCCAGGACGAACTCTGGAAACACCATATATTTT. The V and J genes are TRBV7-9 and TRBJ1-3; the D is unclear. V lost 6 bases and J lost 0, with 15 bases in between. From germline, CDR1 is SEHNR and CDR2 FQNEAQ (reference sequence). The length of the CDR3 is 16 residues.

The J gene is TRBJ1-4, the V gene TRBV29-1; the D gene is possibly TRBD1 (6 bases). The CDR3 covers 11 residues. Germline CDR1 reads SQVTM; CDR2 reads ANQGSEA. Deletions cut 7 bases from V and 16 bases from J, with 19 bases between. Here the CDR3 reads CSATSPGHQFF. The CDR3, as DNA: TGCAGCGCCACATCTCCGGGACATCAGTTTTTT.

The CDR3 here is CASSQGTGGQPQHF. The CDR3 region has the DNA TGTGCCAGTAGTCAGGGGACAGGAGGTCAGCCCCAGCATTTT. The V call is TRBV19, the J call TRBJ1-5, with 8 bases lining up with TRBD1. Germline assignment: CDR1 LNHDA and CDR2 SQIVND (reference sequence). The CDR3 runs 14 residues. V shed 5 bases and J 6 bases; nucleotides not matched to a gene: 6.

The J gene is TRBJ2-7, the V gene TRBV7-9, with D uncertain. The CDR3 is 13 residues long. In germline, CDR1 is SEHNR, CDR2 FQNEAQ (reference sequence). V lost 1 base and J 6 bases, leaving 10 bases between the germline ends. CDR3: CASSLGQTGEQYF. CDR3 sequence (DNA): TGTGCCAGCAGCTTAGGTCAGACGGGCGAGCAGTACTTC.

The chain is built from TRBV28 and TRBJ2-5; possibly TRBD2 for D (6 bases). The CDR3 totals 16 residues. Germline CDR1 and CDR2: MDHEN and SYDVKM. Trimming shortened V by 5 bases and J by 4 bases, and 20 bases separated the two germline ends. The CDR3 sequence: CASSPPWGGARETQYF. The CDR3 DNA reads TGTGCCAGCAGTCCCCCGTGGGGCGGGGCCCGAGAGACCCAGTACTTC.

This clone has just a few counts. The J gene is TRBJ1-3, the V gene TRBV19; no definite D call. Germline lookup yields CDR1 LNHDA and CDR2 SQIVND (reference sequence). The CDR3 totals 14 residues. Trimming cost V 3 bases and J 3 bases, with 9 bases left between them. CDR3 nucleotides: TGTGCCAGTAGTATCAGAGAAATTGGAAACACCATATATTTT. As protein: CASSIREIGNTIYF.

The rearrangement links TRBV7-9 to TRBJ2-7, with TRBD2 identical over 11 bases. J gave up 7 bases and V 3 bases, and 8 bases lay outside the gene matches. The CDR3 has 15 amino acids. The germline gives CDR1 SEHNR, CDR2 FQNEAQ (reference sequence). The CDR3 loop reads CASSLGGLAGGEQYF. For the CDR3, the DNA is TGTGCCAGCAGCTTGGGAGGGCTAGCGGGGGGTGAGCAGTACTTC.

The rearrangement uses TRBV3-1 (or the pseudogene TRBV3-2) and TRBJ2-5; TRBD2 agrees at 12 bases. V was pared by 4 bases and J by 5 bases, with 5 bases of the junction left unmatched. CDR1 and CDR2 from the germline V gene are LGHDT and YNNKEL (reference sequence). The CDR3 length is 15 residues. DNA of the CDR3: TGTGCCAGCAGCCTAGGACTAGCGGGGCGGGAGACCCAGTACTTC. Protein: CASSLGLAGRETQYF.